The next 30 T cell receptor beta chains were all read from a single sample in a study of cytomegalovirus exposure and HLA in healthy donors. With 60 Vbeta and 13 Jbeta primers, the PCR was carried out. The repertoire was sequenced with immunoSEQ multiplex PCR; TCRdb's copy has only in-frame clones and lacks some. Here the sample spans under 200,000 clones, about four fifths being singletons. The sequencing input was PBMCs. The source is a male donor in good health and CMV-seropositive.

The chain recombines TRBV19 with TRBJ2-7; TRBD2 agrees at 13 bases. Germline loops: CDR1 LNHDA, CDR2 SQIVND (reference sequence). After removal of 4 bases from V and 2 bases from J, the junction contained 5 bases not matched to a gene. The CDR3 has 16 amino acids. The CDR3 DNA reads as TGTGCCAGTAGTAAACAAGGACTAGCGGGAGCCTACGAGCAGTACTTC. As protein: CASSKQGLAGAYEQYF.

The V gene is TRBV6-1, the J gene TRBJ2-7; D is ambiguous. CDR1 MNHNS and CDR2 SASEGT come from the germline V gene. Trimming removed 11 bases from V and 2 bases from J, with 16 bases in between. This CDR3 spans 13 amino acids. DNA for the CDR3: TGTGCCTCTAATGGGCCACTCGCCTACGAGCAGTACTTC. This translates into CASNGPLAYEQYF.

A single count supports this clone. The chain uses TRBV5-6 and TRBJ1-2; possible D gene TRBD1, 6 bases. With 0 bases removed from V and 5 bases from J, the gap between germline ends came to 14 bases. The germline CDR1 and CDR2 sequences are SGHDT and YYEEEE. CDR3 length: 15 amino acids. The CDR3 reads CASSLDGGAVYGYTF. The CDR3 DNA is TGTGCCAGCAGCTTGGATGGGGGGGCCGTATATGGCTACACCTTC.

The chain has TRBV19 and TRBJ2-7; D perhaps matches TRBD1 (6 bases). Trimming stripped 0 bases from V and 3 bases from J, with 9 bases between. From germline, CDR1 is LNHDA and CDR2 SQIVND (reference sequence). CDR3 length equals 14 residues. CDR3 DNA: TGTGCCAGTAGTATAGAGGGACATTACTACGAGCAGTACTTC. Protein sequence: CASSIEGHYYEQYF. The whole variable domain, remainder taken from reference TRBV19 and TRBJ2-7, is DGGITQSPKYLFRKEGQNVTLSCEQNLNHDAMYWYRQDPGQGLRLIYYSQIVNDFQKGDIAEGYSVSREKKESFPLTVTSAQKNPTAFYLCASSIEGHYYEQYFGPGTRLTVT.

The V gene is TRBV7-9, the J gene TRBJ1-5, with unresolved D. V gave up 5 bases and J gave up 1 base, with 9 bases separating them. Germline CDR1 SEHNR, CDR2 FQNEAQ (reference sequence). The CDR3 length is 14 residues. This CDR3 is CASSRSGSNQPQHF. The CDR3, as DNA: TGTGCCAGCAGCCGCAGCGGGAGCAATCAGCCCCAGCATTTT.

The V and J genes are TRBV30 and TRBJ2-3, with 9 bases aligning to TRBD2. The CDR3 consists of 15 residues. Germline loops: CDR1 GTSNPN, CDR2 SVGIG (reference sequence). The V gene end was trimmed by 5 bases and the J gene end by 2 bases; junction bases not matched to a gene: 8. The CDR3 reads CAWGATSGYTDTQYF. As DNA, the CDR3 is TGTGCCTGGGGCGCGACTAGCGGATACACAGATACGCAGTATTTT.

V gene TRBV18 combines with J gene TRBJ2-2; 8 nucleotides line up with TRBD2. This CDR3 contains 17 residues. V was clipped by 0 bases and J by 1 base; unmatched bases: 4. Germline CDR1 is KGHSH and CDR2 is LQKENI. In DNA form, the CDR3 reads TGTGCCAGCTCACCACCGAACCTAGCGGGGAACACCGGGGAGCTGTTTTTT. Translating it yields CASSPPNLAGNTGELFF.

The CDR3 nucleotides read TGTGCCAGCTCACCACCGTCAGGGGCTAACTATGGCTACACCTTC. It translates to CASSPPSGANYGYTF. The chain recombines TRBV18 with TRBJ1-2, with D tentatively TRBD1 (6 bases). Germline CDR1 and CDR2: KGHSH and LQKENI. This CDR3 comprises 15 residues. Trimming removed 0 bases at V and 0 bases at J, with 8 bases between.

This clone turned up a few times. The genes are TRBV30 and TRBJ1-4; TRBD1 is a possible D gene (6 bases). With 1 base removed from V and 0 bases from J, the gap between germline ends came to 12 bases. The CDR3 consists of 16 residues. Germline V gene data show CDR1 as GTSNPN and CDR2 as SVGIG (reference sequence). The CDR3 nucleotides are TGTGCCTGGAGTGACCTAACAGGGACAACTAATGAAAAACTGTTTTTT. Translated, it gives CAWSDLTGTTNEKLFF.

The V gene is TRBV9, the J gene TRBJ1-4; possibly TRBD1 for D (5 bases). Germline V gene data show CDR1 as SGDLS and CDR2 as YYNGEE. With 4 bases removed from V and 0 bases from J, the gap between germline ends came to 10 bases. This CDR3 spans 15 amino acids. CDR3 nucleotides: TGTGCCAGCAGCCCACTCAGGGCAACTAATGAAAAACTGTTTTTT. Translated, it gives CASSPLRATNEKLFF. Complete variable domain (other parts from reference TRBV9 and TRBJ1-4): DSGVTQTPKHLITATGQRVTLRCSPRSGDLSVYWYQQSLDQGLQFLIQYYNGEERAKGNILERFSAQQFPDLHSELNLSSLELGDSALYFCASSPLRATNEKLFFGSGTQLSVL.

This clone turned up a few times. The chain has TRBV6-5 and TRBJ1-2, with 7 nucleotides matching TRBD1. There are 13 residues in the CDR3. The junction had 4 bases not matched to a gene; V was cut back by 6 bases and J by 3 bases. Germline CDR1 and CDR2: MNHEY and SVGAGI. This chain's CDR3 is CASRLQGYYGYTF. CDR3 coding DNA: TGTGCCAGCAGATTACAGGGGTACTATGGCTACACCTTC.

The chain has TRBV30 and TRBJ2-5, with 11 bases lining up with TRBD2. The CDR3 consists of 16 residues. After removal of 0 bases from V and 11 bases from J, the junction contained 14 bases not matched to a gene. The V gene's germline CDR1 is GTSNPN and CDR2 SVGIG (reference sequence). CDR3 nucleotides: TGTGCCTGGAGTGTGGGGCTGCTAGCGGGAGGTAGGGAGCAGTACTTC. Amino acids: CAWSVGLLAGGREQYF.

This clone was recorded once. The V and J genes are TRBV6-1 and TRBJ1-2; tentative D call: TRBD1 (5 bases). Trimming removed 0 bases from V and 5 bases from J, with 13 bases in between. Per germline, CDR1 MNHNS and CDR2 SASEGT. The CDR3 loop spans 15 amino acids. CDR3 residues: CASSEARGTAYGYTF. The CDR3 DNA is TGTGCCAGCAGTGAAGCTAGGGGAACCGCTTATGGCTACACCTTC.

V is TRBV5-1 and J is TRBJ1-1, with a tentative D call TRBD1 (6 bases). The germline gives CDR1 SGHRS, CDR2 YFSETQ. V lost 7 bases to trimming and J lost 3 bases, with 16 bases between them. The CDR3 runs 14 residues. DNA for the CDR3: TGCGCCAGCCGCGACCAGGGACAAGACACTGAAGCTTTCTTT. Translation gives CASRDQGQDTEAFF.

V gene TRBV27 combines with J gene TRBJ2-7; 7 nucleotides match TRBD2. The CDR3 totals 13 residues. In germline, CDR1 is MNHEY, CDR2 SMNVEV (reference sequence). V was pared by 5 bases and J by 4 bases, with 5 bases of the junction left unmatched. CDR3 sequence: CASSKAGPYEQYF. CDR3 DNA sequence: TGTGCCAGCAGTAAAGCGGGACCTTACGAGCAGTACTTC.

The chain joins TRBV30 to TRBJ2-5; 7 bases agree with TRBD1. CDR1 and CDR2 from the germline V gene are GTSNPN and SVGIG (reference sequence). V was clipped by 0 bases and J by 7 bases; unmatched bases: 8. The CDR3 runs 14 residues. The CDR3 DNA sequence: TGTGCCTGGAGTGTACAGGGGCCCGGGGTGACCCAGTACTTC. It yields the protein CAWSVQGPGVTQYF.

The rearrangement joins TRBV4-3 to TRBJ1-5, with TRBD1 matching 7 bases. This CDR3 contains 15 residues. V shed 4 bases, J shed 6 bases, and the junction held 9 bases outside the gene matches. Germline V gene sequence: CDR1 LGHNA, CDR2 YSLEER. For the CDR3, the DNA is TGCGCCAGCAGCCCAACGGGACAGATTCGTCAGCCCCAGCATTTT. Its translation: CASSPTGQIRQPQHF.

This rearrangement joins TRBV4-3 to TRBJ1-6; a possible D gene is TRBD1 (6 bases). Germline values: CDR1 LGHNA, CDR2 YSLEER. V was cut by 0 bases and J by 9 bases, with 12 bases left in between. This CDR3 is 15 amino acids long. The CDR3 here is CASSQETGFGSPLHF. As DNA, the CDR3 is TGCGCCAGCAGCCAAGAAACAGGGTTTGGTTCACCCCTCCACTTT.

The rearrangement links TRBV7-6 to TRBJ1-1, with no clear D. CDR3 size: 14 residues. V lost 1 base to trimming and J lost 0 bases, with 6 bases between them. Germline CDR1 and CDR2: SGHVS and FNYEAQ. DNA of the CDR3: TGTGCCAGCAGCTTAGGCCAGATGAACACTGAAGCTTTCTTT. Encoded protein: CASSLGQMNTEAFF.

The chain is built from TRBV5-3 and TRBJ2-1; 8 bases line up with TRBD2. TRBV5-3 is assigned to the ORF class and has an uncertain function. The CDR3 sequence is 22 residues long. Trimming took 1 base from V and 2 from J; bases not matched to a gene: 23. The chain's CDR3 is CARSLFWGGAETSGDPYNEQFF. CDR3 nucleotides: TGTGCCAGAAGCTTGTTCTGGGGCGGGGCAGAAACTAGCGGCGACCCCTACAATGAGCAGTTCTTC.

The chain recombines TRBV28 with TRBJ2-7; 7 bases are shared with TRBD1. The ends lost 1 base at V and 4 bases at J; junction bases unmatched: 10. Germline CDR1 and CDR2: MDHEN and SYDVKM. The CDR3 sequence is 16 residues long. CDR3 bases: TGTGCCAGCAGTTTATCTAGAATAAAACAGGGGTACGAGCAGTACTTC. Its translation: CASSLSRIKQGYEQYF.

The chain combines TRBV4-3 with TRBJ2-7; 7 bases match TRBD2. Trimming took 1 base from V and 2 from J; bases not matched to a gene: 5. The CDR3 spans 15 residues. Per germline, CDR1 LGHNA and CDR2 YSLEER. The CDR3 DNA sequence: TGCGCCAGCAGCCAAGGCCCTAGCGGCGCCTACGAGCAGTACTTC. Protein sequence: CASSQGPSGAYEQYF.

The rearrangement links TRBV18 to TRBJ2-5; a possible D gene is TRBD2 (6 bases). CDR3 size: 14 residues. Germline V gene lookup returns CDR1 KGHSH and CDR2 LQKENI. V lost 2 bases, J lost 4 bases, and 11 bases lay in between. This CDR3 is CASSPLTGAETQYF. The DNA for the CDR3 is TGTGCCAGCTCACCATTAACGGGAGCAGAGACCCAGTACTTC.

The gene calls are TRBV4-3 and TRBJ2-7; possible D gene TRBD2, 6 bases. The CDR3 is 16 residues long. Germline CDR1 reads LGHNA; CDR2 reads YSLEER. Trimming left V 0 bases short and J 1 base short, with 13 bases between. CDR3 amino acids: CASSQDDGGESYEQYF. The CDR3 DNA sequence: TGCGCCAGCAGCCAAGACGATGGAGGGGAATCCTACGAGCAGTACTTC.

CDR3 region: CATAPTSGKSSYNEQFF. The CDR3 nucleotides are TGTGCCACCGCGCCGACTAGCGGGAAGAGCTCCTACAATGAGCAGTTCTTC. V is TRBV14 and J is TRBJ2-1, with 11 bases that match TRBD2. The germline CDR1 and CDR2 sequences are SGHDN and FVKESK. Unmatched junction bases numbered 11, after V lost 10 bases and J lost 0 bases. There are 17 residues in the CDR3.

V and J are TRBV29-1 and TRBJ1-1, with D unresolved. Trimming cost V 0 bases and J 1 base, with 9 bases left between them. The CDR3 runs to 14 residues. Germline loops: CDR1 SQVTM, CDR2 ANQGSEA. The CDR3 sequence is CSVEDLQKNTEAFF. In nucleotides, the CDR3 is TGCAGCGTTGAAGATCTTCAGAAGAACACTGAAGCTTTCTTT.

The chain recombines TRBV28 with TRBJ2-1; tentative D call: TRBD2 (5 bases). Germline CDR1 is MDHEN and CDR2 is SYDVKM. Trimming removed 7 bases from V and 2 bases from J, with 15 bases in between. The CDR3 contains 15 residues. CDR3 protein: CASTRLAGAYNEQFF. The DNA of the CDR3 is TGTGCCAGCACGAGGCTAGCTGGAGCCTACAATGAGCAGTTCTTC.

The chain combines TRBV7-9 with TRBJ1-3; 8 nucleotides line up with TRBD1. The CDR3 is made up of 16 amino acids. V trimming: 6 bases; J trimming: 4 bases; junction bases outside the gene matches: 11. The V gene's germline CDR1 is SEHNR and CDR2 FQNEAQ (reference sequence). CDR3 in amino acids: CASSLPTGAGGNTIYF. The CDR3 DNA reads as TGTGCCAGCAGTCTCCCGACAGGGGCGGGCGGAAACACCATATATTTT.

CDR3 sequence (DNA): TGCAGTGTTTACAGGAACACTGAAGCTTTCTTT. This gives the protein CSVYRNTEAFF. The chain links TRBV20-1 to TRBJ1-1; D is unclear. The CDR3 is 11 amino acids. The germline V gene encodes CDR1 DFQATT and CDR2 SNEGSKA (reference sequence). Trimming took 7 bases from V and 1 from J, leaving 7 bases between them.

The chain recombines TRBV18 with TRBJ2-7; 9 nucleotides align to TRBD2. The germline V gene encodes CDR1 KGHSH and CDR2 LQKENI. CDR3 length: 14 residues. J lost 3 bases, V lost 2 bases, and 2 bases had no gene match. The CDR3 protein is CASSPAGGYYEQYF. The CDR3 nucleotides read TGTGCCAGCTCACCAGCGGGAGGGTACTACGAGCAGTACTTC.